This TCR beta chain originates from a study of blood T cell repertoires in COVID-19. Data came from immunoSEQ multiplex PCR; TCRdb stores just in-frame clones and leaves some out. Among 250,000 to 300,000 clones listed, 70% to 90% were seen once. The V segment lost 6 bases and the J segment 7 bases; nucleotides outside the gene matches: 2. CDR3 size: 12 residues. Germline V lookup: CDR1 SEHNR, CDR2 FQNEAQ (reference sequence). V is TRBV7-9 and J is TRBJ2-1, with 8 bases fitting TRBD2. Source material: peripheral blood. This sequence was found in a woman in her forties or fifties with COVID-19, enrolled during active disease. CDR3 DNA: TGTGCCAGCAGACGACTAGCGAATGAGCAGTTCTTC. Protein product: CASRRLANEQFF.